This is a list of T cell receptor beta chains from one sample in a study of T cells after yellow fever vaccination. TCRdb redid the calling of the 5' RACE reads with MiXCR, one entry per CDR3 protein. The sample includes under 550,000 distinct CDR3 sequences, 21% of them seen just once. The sample was PBMCs, taken less than 25 days after the first yellow fever vaccination. These receptors all come from a man aged 18 to 35 who received the YFV17D yellow fever vaccine. Each CDR3 is given with its conserved first and last residue. A D gene is named only where the DNA matches it firmly. Some rows have no size entry. The others give once, few or many, or a class for an expanded clone.

size: many
D: -
V: TRBV11-2
J: TRBJ2-1
CDR3: CASSLDRSEQFF
DNA: TGTGCCAGCAGCTTAGATCGCTCAGAGCAGTTCTTC

size: few
D: -
V: TRBV6-2/TRBV6-3
J: TRBJ1-2
CDR3: CASSGLLGYTF
DNA: TGTGCCAGCAGCGGCCTCTTGGGCTACACCTTC

size: few
D: -
V: TRBV4-2
J: TRBJ2-5
CDR3: CASSQEERPQETQYF
DNA: TGTGCCAGCAGCCAAGAAGAGCGGCCCCAAGAGACCCAGTACTTC

size: -
D: -
V: TRBV5-4
J: TRBJ2-4
CDR3: CASSQDSLHIQYF
DNA: TGTGCCAGCAGCCAGGACAGTTTACACATTCAGTACTTC

size: few
D: TRBD1
V: TRBV9
J: TRBJ2-3
CDR3: CASSVATGGGTDTQYF
DNA: TGTGCCAGCAGCGTAGCCACAGGGGGAGGAACAGATACGCAGTATTTT

size: -
D: -
V: TRBV5-1
J: TRBJ1-1
CDR3: CASSSTLGTEAFF
DNA: TGCGCCAGCAGCTCAACCCTGGGCACTGAAGCTTTCTTT

size: -
D: TRBD1
V: TRBV10-3
J: TRBJ2-2
CDR3: CATRDRVPENTGELFF
DNA: TGTGCCACCCGGGACAGGGTACCGGAGAACACCGGGGAGCTGTTTTTT

size: -
D: -
V: TRBV4-1
J: TRBJ2-2
CDR3: CASSQELSVRNGELFF
DNA: TGCGCCAGCAGCCAAGAGCTCTCAGTTAGGAACGGGGAGCTGTTTTTT

size: -
D: -
V: TRBV29-1
J: TRBJ1-1
CDR3: CSVEGGESEAFF
DNA: TGCAGCGTTGAAGGAGGGGAGTCTGAAGCTTTCTTT

size: few
D: -
V: TRBV14
J: TRBJ2-5
CDR3: CASSQESWQPQETQYF
DNA: TGTGCCAGCAGCCAAGAGAGTTGGCAGCCCCAAGAGACCCAGTACTTC

size: -
D: -
V: TRBV5-1
J: TRBJ2-5
CDR3: CASSSIGTFGETQYF
DNA: TGCGCCAGCAGCTCGATCGGGACGTTCGGGGAGACCCAGTACTTC

size: many
D: -
V: TRBV29-1
J: TRBJ2-5
CDR3: CSVVTFGETQYF
DNA: TGCAGCGTTGTAACTTTTGGTGAGACCCAGTACTTC

size: few
D: TRBD1
V: TRBV5-1
J: TRBJ1-2
CDR3: CASSLVVTGGRLDGYTF
DNA: TGCGCCAGCAGCTTGGTCGTGACAGGGGGCAGGCTTGATGGCTACACCTTC

size: few
D: -
V: TRBV6-1
J: TRBJ2-1
CDR3: CASSIQGFNNEQFF
DNA: TGTGCCAGCAGTATTCAGGGGTTTAACAATGAGCAGTTCTTC

size: few
D: TRBD2
V: TRBV7-6
J: TRBJ2-3
CDR3: CASSETGGLAGASTDTQYF
DNA: TGTGCCAGCAGCGAAACCGGGGGACTAGCGGGGGCTAGCACAGATACGCAGTATTTT

size: many
D: -
V: TRBV30
J: TRBJ2-5
CDR3: CAWRGAAEETQYF
DNA: TGTGCCTGGAGAGGCGCAGCTGAAGAGACCCAGTACTTC

size: -
D: TRBD1
V: TRBV4-1
J: TRBJ2-2
CDR3: CASSHNSGTESTGELFF
DNA: TGCGCCAGCAGCCACAACTCCGGGACAGAATCCACCGGGGAGCTGTTTTTT

size: -
D: -
V: TRBV20-1
J: TRBJ1-1
CDR3: CSARAPQGNTEAFF
DNA: TGCAGTGCTAGGGCCCCACAGGGGAACACTGAAGCTTTCTTT

size: few
D: TRBD2
V: TRBV20-1
J: TRBJ2-3
CDR3: CSASSGRGAYTDTQYF
DNA: TGCAGTGCTAGCAGTGGGCGGGGGGCCTACACAGATACGCAGTATTTT

size: -
D: -
V: TRBV4-1
J: TRBJ2-7
CDR3: CASSLRDFYEQYF
DNA: TGCGCCAGCAGCCTCCGGGACTTCTACGAGCAGTACTTC

size: few
D: -
V: TRBV7-2
J: TRBJ1-5
CDR3: CASSFIISQPQHF
DNA: TGTGCCAGCAGCTTTATAATATCTCAGCCCCAGCATTTT

size: -
D: -
V: TRBV6-5
J: TRBJ1-2
CDR3: CASSYSHSHYGYTF
DNA: TGTGCCAGCAGTTACTCTCACAGCCACTATGGCTACACCTTC

size: -
D: -
V: TRBV19
J: TRBJ2-2
CDR3: CASQGLTGELFF
DNA: TGTGCCAGTCAAGGGTTAACCGGGGAGCTGTTTTTT